These T cell receptor beta chains were read from a single sample in a study of control samples from healthy donors and cancer patients. Profiled with immunoSEQ multiplex PCR; TCRdb holds only in-frame clones, not every one. The sample holds 200,000 or so clones, about 90% seen once. The sequenced sample consisted of blood. The receptor source for this set is a man aged 25 to 40 in good health. Each CDR3 is given with its conserved first and last residue. D genes are given only for firm matches. The size field is filled for only some rows; it gives once, few, many or a size class.

D | J | size | V | DNA | CDR3
NA | TRBJ2-3 | NA | TRBV27 | TGTGCCAGCAGTCCCCTCTACGGACTCCCAACTAGCACAGATACGCAGTATTTT | CASSPLYGLPTSTDTQYF
NA | TRBJ1-2 | NA | TRBV30 | TGTGCCTGGGGACACTATGGCTACACCTTC | CAWGHYGYTF
TRBD1 | TRBJ1-1 | NA | TRBV14 | TGTGCCAGCAGCCCTCGGTCAGGGGGAAGTCTCACTGAAGCTTTCTTT | CASSPRSGGSLTEAFF
NA | TRBJ1-5 | NA | TRBV27 | TGTGCCAGCAGCCCGAAACCGGGGCAGCCCCAGCATTTT | CASSPKPGQPQHF
NA | TRBJ1-5 | NA | TRBV4-1 | TGCGCCAGCAGCCCGGCGGACCGGGGGGCGCGAATGACCAATCAGCCCCAGCATTTT | CASSPADRGARMTNQPQHF
TRBD1 | TRBJ1-6 | NA | TRBV9 | TGTGCCAGCAGCGGACAGGGGAGTTCACCCCTCCACTTT | CASSGQGSSPLHF
TRBD1 | TRBJ2-7 | NA | TRBV4-1 | TGCGCCAGCAGCCAAGGCTTACAGGGGCTTCCCTACGAGCAGTACTTC | CASSQGLQGLPYEQYF
NA | TRBJ1-3 | NA | TRBV24-1 | TGTGCCACCAGCCCGACTGGGAGCTCTGGAAACACCATATATTTT | CATSPTGSSGNTIYF
TRBD2 | TRBJ2-1 | NA | TRBV24-1 | TGTGCCACCAGTGATAAAGGCCGGGGGGGGGCGTATTACAATGAGCAGTTCTTC | CATSDKGRGGAYYNEQFF
NA | TRBJ2-1 | once | TRBV10-3 | TGTGCCATCAGTGAGGCTGGAGGCCTAGCGAACGGGGAGCAGTTCTTC | CAISEAGGLANGEQFF
TRBD1 | TRBJ1-1 | NA | TRBV19 | TGTGCCAGTAGTAAACGACAGGGGGCGTTGACTGAAGCTTTCTTT | CASSKRQGALTEAFF
TRBD1 | TRBJ2-7 | once | TRBV7-9 | TGTGCCAGCACTCTGGTATCGGGGACAGGAGTCTACGAGCAGTACTTC | CASTLVSGTGVYEQYF
NA | TRBJ1-2 | NA | TRBV6-4 | TGTGCCAGCAGTGACCTGGACGGTCTAGGCTACACCTTC | CASSDLDGLGYTF
NA | TRBJ1-1 | NA | TRBV10-2 | TGCGCCAGCAAAACCTCGACGGGGAACACTGAAGCTTTCTTT | CASKTSTGNTEAFF
NA | TRBJ1-1 | NA | TRBV9 | TGTGCCAGCAGCGTCCCTACCCCCGGCGACACTGAAGCTTTCTTT | CASSVPTPGDTEAFF